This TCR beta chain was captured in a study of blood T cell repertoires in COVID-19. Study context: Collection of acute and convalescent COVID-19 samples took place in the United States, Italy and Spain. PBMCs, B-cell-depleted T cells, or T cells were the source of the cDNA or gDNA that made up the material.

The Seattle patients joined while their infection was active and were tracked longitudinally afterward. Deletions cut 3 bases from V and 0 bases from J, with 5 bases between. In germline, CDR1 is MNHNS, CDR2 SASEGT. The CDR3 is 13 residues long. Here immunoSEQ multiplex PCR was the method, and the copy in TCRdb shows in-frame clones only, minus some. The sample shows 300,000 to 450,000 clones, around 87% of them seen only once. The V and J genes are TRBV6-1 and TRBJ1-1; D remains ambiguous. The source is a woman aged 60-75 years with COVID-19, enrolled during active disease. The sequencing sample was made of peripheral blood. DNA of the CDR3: TGTGCCAGCAGTGACGTCCTGAACACTGAAGCTTTCTTT. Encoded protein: CASSDVLNTEAFF.